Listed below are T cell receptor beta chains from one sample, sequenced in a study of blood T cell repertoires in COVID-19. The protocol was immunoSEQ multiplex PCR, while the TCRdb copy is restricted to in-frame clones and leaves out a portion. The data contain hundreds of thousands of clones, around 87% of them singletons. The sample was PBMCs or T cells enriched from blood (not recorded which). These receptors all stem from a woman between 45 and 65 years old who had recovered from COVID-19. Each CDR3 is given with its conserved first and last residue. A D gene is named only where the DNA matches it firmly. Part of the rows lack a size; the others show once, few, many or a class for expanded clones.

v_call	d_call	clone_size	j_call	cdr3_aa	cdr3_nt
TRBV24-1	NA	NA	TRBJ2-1	CATGQLNEQFF	TGTGCCACCGGGCAGCTTAATGAGCAGTTCTTC
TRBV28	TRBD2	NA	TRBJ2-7	CASRKPGTSGRASYEQYF	TGTGCCAGCAGAAAACCCGGGACTAGCGGGAGGGCCTCCTACGAGCAGTACTTC
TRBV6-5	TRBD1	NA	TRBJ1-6	CASSYTQDRGYSPLHF	TGTGCCAGCAGTTACACCCAGGACAGGGGGTATTCACCCCTCCACTTT
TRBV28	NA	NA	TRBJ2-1	CASSENNEQFF	TGTGCCAGCAGCGAGAACAATGAGCAGTTCTTC
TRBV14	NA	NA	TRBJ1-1	CASSATRDTEAFF	TGTGCCAGCAGCGCCACTAGGGACACTGAAGCTTTCTTT
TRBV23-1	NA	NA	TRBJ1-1	CASRTTTGNTEAFF	TGCGCCAGCAGGACAACGACAGGGAACACTGAAGCTTTCTTT
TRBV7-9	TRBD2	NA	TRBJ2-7	CASSFFTSARPVEQYF	TGTGCCAGCAGCTTTTTTACTAGCGCGCGACCGGTCGAGCAGTACTTC
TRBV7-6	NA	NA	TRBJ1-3	CASSPRQSAGNTIYF	TGTGCCAGCAGCCCCAGACAGTCAGCTGGAAACACCATATATTTT
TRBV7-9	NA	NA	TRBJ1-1	CASSSMGRGEAFF	TGTGCCAGCAGCTCAATGGGTCGGGGTGAAGCTTTCTTT
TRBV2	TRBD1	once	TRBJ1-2	CASSGETGVGYTF	TGTGCCAGCAGTGGAGAGACAGGGGTTGGCTACACCTTC
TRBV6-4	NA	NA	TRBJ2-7	CASSDSPNSDEQYF	TGTGCCAGCAGTGACTCCCCAAATTCGGACGAGCAGTACTTC
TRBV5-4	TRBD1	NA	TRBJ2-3	CASSSSTGEGTDTQYF	TGTGCCAGCAGCTCTTCGACAGGGGAAGGCACAGATACGCAGTATTTT
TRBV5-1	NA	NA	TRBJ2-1	CASSQGTSSYNEQFF	TGCGCCAGCAGCCAGGGGACGAGCTCCTACAATGAGCAGTTCTTC
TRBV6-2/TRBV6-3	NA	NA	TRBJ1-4	CASSTGTSEKLFF	TGTGCCAGCAGCACCGGGACAAGCGAAAAACTGTTTTTT
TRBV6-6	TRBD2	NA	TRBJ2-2	CACLGLAAGELFF	TGTGCCTGCCTGGGACTAGCAGCCGGGGAGCTGTTTTTT
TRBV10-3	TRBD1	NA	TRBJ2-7	CAISESRGGSSEQYF	TGTGCCATCAGTGAGTCGAGAGGGGGCTCCTCCGAGCAGTACTTC
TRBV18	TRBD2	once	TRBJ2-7	CASSPYPASGRAYEQYF	TGTGCCAGCTCACCCTATCCCGCTAGCGGGAGAGCCTACGAGCAGTACTTC